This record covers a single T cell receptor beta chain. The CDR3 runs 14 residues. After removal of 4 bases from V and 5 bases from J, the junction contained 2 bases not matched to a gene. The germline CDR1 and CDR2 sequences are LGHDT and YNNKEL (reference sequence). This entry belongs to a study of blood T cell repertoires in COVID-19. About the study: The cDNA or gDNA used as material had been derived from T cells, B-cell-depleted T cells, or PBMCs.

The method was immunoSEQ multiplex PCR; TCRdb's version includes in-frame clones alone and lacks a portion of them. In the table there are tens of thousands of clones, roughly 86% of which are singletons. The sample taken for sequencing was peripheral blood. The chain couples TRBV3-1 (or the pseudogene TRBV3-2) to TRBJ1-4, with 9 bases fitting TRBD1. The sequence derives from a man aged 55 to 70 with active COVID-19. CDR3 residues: CASSLGQGNEKLFF. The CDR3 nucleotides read TGTGCCAGCAGCCTCGGACAGGGGAATGAAAAACTGTTTTTT.